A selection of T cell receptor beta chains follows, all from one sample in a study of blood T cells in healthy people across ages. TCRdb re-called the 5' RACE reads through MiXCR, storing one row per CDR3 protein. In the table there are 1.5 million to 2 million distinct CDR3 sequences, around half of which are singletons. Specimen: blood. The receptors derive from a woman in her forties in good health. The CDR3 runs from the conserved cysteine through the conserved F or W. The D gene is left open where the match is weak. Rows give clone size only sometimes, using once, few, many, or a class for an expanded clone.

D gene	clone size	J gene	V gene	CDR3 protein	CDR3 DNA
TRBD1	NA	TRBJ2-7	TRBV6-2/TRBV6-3	CASSYYPGQGPNEQYF	TGTGCCAGCAGTTACTACCCGGGACAGGGGCCCAACGAGCAGTACTTC
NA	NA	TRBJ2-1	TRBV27	CASSSPPQGGEQFF	TGTGCCAGCAGTTCACCTCCCCAGGGGGGCGAGCAGTTCTTC
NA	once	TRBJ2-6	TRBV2	CASSGLVKTGANVLTF	TGTGCCAGCAGTGGGCTAGTGAAGACTGGGGCCAACGTCCTGACTTTC
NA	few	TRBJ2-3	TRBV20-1	CSASDPPAQYF	TGCAGTGCTAGCGATCCTCCCGCGCAGTATTTT
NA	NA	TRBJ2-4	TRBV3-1	CASSRDYSKNIQYF	TGTGCCAGCAGCCGAGACTACTCCAAAAACATTCAGTACTTC
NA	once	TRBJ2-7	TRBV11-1	CASSLGWGSCEQYF	TGTGCCAGCAGCTTAGGTTGGGGCTCCTGCGAGCAGTACTTC
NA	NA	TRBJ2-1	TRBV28	CASSGLRVNEQFF	TGTGCCAGCAGCGGCTTACGGGTGAATGAGCAGTTCTTC
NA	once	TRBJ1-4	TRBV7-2	CASSPWTAQGKLFF	TGTGCCAGCAGTCCATGGACAGCCCAGGGGAAACTGTTTTTT
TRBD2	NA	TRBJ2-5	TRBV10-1	CASSESLAGGLVCDQETQYF	TGCGCCAGCAGTGAGTCATTAGCGGGGGGGCTTGTTTGTGACCAAGAGACCCAGTACTTC
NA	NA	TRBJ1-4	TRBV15	CATSSGRRNEKLFF	TGTGCCACCAGCTCGGGACGGCGCAACGAAAAACTGTTTTTT
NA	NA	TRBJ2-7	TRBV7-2	CASSLVAAGSSYEQYF	TGTGCCAGCAGCTTAGTAGCCGCGGGGTCCTCCTACGAGCAGTACTTC
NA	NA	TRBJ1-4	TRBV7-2	CASSLGHNEKLFF	TGTGCCAGCAGCTTGGGCCATAATGAAAAACTGTTTTTT
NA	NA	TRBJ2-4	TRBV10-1	CASRSGQALAKNIQYF	TGCGCCAGCAGGTCGGGGCAGGCCTTAGCCAAAAACATTCAGTACTTC
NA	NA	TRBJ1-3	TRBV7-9	CASSYSGSGNTIYF	TGTGCCAGCAGCTATAGTGGTTCGGGAAACACCATATATTTT
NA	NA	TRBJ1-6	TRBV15	CATSKAIYNSPLHF	TGTGCCACCAGCAAAGCAATCTATAATTCACCCCTCCACTTT
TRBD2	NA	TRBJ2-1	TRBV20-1	CSAREGLADEQFF	TGCAGTGCTAGAGAGGGACTAGCAGATGAGCAGTTCTTC
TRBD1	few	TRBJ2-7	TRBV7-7	CASSRSTGGKDEQYF	TGTGCTAGCAGCCGCTCGACAGGGGGCAAGGACGAGCAGTACTTC
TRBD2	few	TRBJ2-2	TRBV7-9	CASTGGLAGTGELFF	TGTGCCAGCACCGGGGGACTAGCGGGCACCGGGGAGCTGTTTTTT
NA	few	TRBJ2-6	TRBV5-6	CASSLTGGPSGANVLTF	TGTGCCAGCAGCTTAACTGGAGGACCGTCTGGGGCCAACGTCCTGACTTTC
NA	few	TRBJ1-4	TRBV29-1	CSVDKGGEKLFF	TGCAGCGTTGATAAGGGGGGCGAAAAACTGTTTTTT
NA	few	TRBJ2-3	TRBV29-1	CSVEDRPDTQYF	TGCAGCGTTGAAGATAGGCCAGATACGCAGTATTTT
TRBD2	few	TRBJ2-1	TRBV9	CASSVDIRTSGGGEQFF	TGTGCCAGCAGCGTAGACATAAGGACTAGCGGGGGAGGTGAGCAGTTCTTC
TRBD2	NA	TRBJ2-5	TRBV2	CASPSGVSGTQYF	TGTGCCAGCCCAAGCGGGGTGTCGGGGACCCAGTACTTC
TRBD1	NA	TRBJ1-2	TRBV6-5	CASSRSGQGVGAGYTF	TGTGCCAGCAGCCGATCGGGACAGGGGGTTGGGGCTGGCTACACCTTC
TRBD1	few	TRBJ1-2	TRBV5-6	CASSPLRGRAGGGYTF	TGTGCCAGCAGTCCCCTCCGGGGCCGAGCAGGGGGTGGCTACACCTTC
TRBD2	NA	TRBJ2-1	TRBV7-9	CASPRQRERNEQFF	TGTGCCAGCCCCCGGCAGCGGGAGCGGAATGAGCAGTTCTTC
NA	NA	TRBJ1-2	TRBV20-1	CSAQPPTGGGYGYTF	TGCAGTGCCCAACCCCCAACCGGGGGGGGCTATGGCTACACCTTC
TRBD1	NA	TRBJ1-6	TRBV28	CASSLSSGTGSPLHF	TGTGCCAGCAGTTTATCATCAGGGACAGGTTCACCCCTCCACTTT
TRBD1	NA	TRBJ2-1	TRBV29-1	CSVLTGDSYNEQFF	TGCAGCGTTTTGACAGGGGATTCCTACAATGAGCAGTTCTTC
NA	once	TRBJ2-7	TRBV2	CASSADIPEQYF	TGTGCCAGCAGTGCAGACATTCCCGAGCAGTACTTC
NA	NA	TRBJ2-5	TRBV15	CATSRDENEQYF	TGTGCCACCAGCAGAGATGAAAATGAGCAGTACTTC
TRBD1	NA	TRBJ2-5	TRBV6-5	CASSYSGTGDIRPTQYF	TGTGCCAGCAGCTACAGCGGGACAGGGGACATACGGCCGACCCAGTACTTC
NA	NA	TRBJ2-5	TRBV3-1	CASSQDGQGWQTQYF	TGTGCCAGCAGCCAAGATGGGCAGGGCTGGCAGACCCAGTACTTC
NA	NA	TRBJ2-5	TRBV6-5	CASSPTGKGETQYF	TGTGCCAGCAGTCCTACAGGGAAAGGAGAGACCCAGTACTTC
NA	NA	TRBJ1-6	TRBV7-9	CASSYPGVGDSPLHF	TGTGCCAGCAGCTATCCGGGGGTGGGGGATTCACCCCTCCACTTT
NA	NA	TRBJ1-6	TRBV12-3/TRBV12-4	CASSLAGGEGNSPLHF	TGTGCCAGCAGTTTAGCGGGAGGGGAAGGGAATTCACCCCTCCACTTT
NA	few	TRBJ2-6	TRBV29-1	CSVIRDSGANVLTF	TGCAGCGTTATAAGGGACTCTGGGGCCAACGTCCTGACTTTC
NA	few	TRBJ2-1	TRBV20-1	CSARTGASYNEQFF	TGCAGTGCTAGGACAGGTGCCTCCTACAATGAGCAGTTCTTC
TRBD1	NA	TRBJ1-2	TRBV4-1	CASSQPDRDNYGYTF	TGCGCCAGCAGCCAGCCGGACAGGGATAACTATGGCTACACCTTC